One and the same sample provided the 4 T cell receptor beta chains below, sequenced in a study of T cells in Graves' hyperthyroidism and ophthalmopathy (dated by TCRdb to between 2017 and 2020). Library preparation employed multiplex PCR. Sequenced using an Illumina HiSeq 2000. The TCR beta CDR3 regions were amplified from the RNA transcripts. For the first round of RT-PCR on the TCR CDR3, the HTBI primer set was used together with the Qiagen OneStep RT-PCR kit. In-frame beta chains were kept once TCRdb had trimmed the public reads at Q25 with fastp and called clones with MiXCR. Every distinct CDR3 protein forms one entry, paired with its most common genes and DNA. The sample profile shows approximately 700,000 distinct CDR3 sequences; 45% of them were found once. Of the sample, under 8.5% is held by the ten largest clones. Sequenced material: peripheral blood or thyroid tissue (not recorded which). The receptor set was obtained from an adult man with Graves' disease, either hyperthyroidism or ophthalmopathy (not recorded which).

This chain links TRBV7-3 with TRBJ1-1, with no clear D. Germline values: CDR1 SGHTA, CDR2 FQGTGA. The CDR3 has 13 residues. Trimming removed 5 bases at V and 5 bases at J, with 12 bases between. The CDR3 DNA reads TGTGCCAGCAGCCTCTTGGACGGTACTGAAGCTTTCTTT. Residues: CASSLLDGTEAFF.

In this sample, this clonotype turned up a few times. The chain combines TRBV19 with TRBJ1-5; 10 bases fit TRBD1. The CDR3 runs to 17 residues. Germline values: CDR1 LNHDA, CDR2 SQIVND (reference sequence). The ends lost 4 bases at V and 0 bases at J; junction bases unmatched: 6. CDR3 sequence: CASSTGTGAFSNQPQHF. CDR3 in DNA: TGTGCCAGTAGTACCGGGACAGGGGCATTTAGCAATCAGCCCCAGCATTTT.

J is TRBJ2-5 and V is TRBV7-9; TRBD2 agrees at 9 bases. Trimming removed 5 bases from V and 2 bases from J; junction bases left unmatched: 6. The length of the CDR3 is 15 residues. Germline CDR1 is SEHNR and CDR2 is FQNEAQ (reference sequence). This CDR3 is CASSLLAGAQETQYF. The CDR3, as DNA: TGTGCCAGCAGCCTATTAGCGGGAGCGCAAGAGACCCAGTACTTC.

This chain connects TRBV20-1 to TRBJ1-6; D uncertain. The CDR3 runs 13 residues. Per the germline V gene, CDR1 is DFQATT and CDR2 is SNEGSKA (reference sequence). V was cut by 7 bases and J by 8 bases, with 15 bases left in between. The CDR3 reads CSVMPRWDSPLHF. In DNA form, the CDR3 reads TGCAGTGTAATGCCCCGGTGGGATTCACCCCTCCACTTT.